The 31 T cell receptor beta chains below come from one sample, sequenced in a study of blood T cell repertoires in COVID-19. Sequencing used immunoSEQ multiplex PCR; TCRdb keeps in-frame clones, though not all of them. Of 15,000 to 25,000 clones in the sample, around nine tenths were seen once. Sequences were obtained from peripheral blood. These receptors were taken from a human donor in a cohort sampled during active COVID-19.

The V gene is TRBV3-1 (or the pseudogene TRBV3-2), the J gene TRBJ1-6; 10 nucleotides agree with TRBD1. The CDR3 extends over 16 amino acids. Looked up from germline, CDR1 is LGHDT and CDR2 is YNNKEL (reference sequence). The junction had 6 bases not matched to a gene; V was cut back by 1 base and J by 9 bases. The CDR3 region has the DNA TGTGCCAGCAGCCAAGTCTTTAGACAGGGGGCTTCACCCCTCCACTTT. Translating gives CASSQVFRQGASPLHF.

The genes are TRBV25-1 and TRBJ2-1, with D possibly being TRBD2 (5 bases). The ends were cut back, 8 bases at V and 9 bases at J, with 14 bases in the middle. This CDR3 is 12 amino acids long. Germline CDR1 reads MGHDK; CDR2 reads SYGVNS. In DNA, the CDR3 is TGTGCCAGCGCGGTTACCGAGGGTGAGCAGTTCTTC. This codes for CASAVTEGEQFF.

The chain recombines TRBV20-1 with TRBJ1-2; no clear D gene. The germline V and J ends were trimmed by 6 bases and 12 bases, with 17 bases remaining between them. Germline V gene lookup returns CDR1 DFQATT and CDR2 SNEGSKA (reference sequence). CDR3 length: 11 residues. CDR3 sequence reads: CSASQNNLNTF. CDR3 nucleotide sequence: TGCAGTGCCTCACAGAACAACTTAAACACCTTC.

The V call is TRBV5-4, the J call TRBJ1-5, with unresolved D. Deletions cut 4 bases from V and 4 bases from J, with 15 bases between. CDR1 is SGHNT, CDR2 YYREEE, per germline (reference sequence). The CDR3 has 15 residues. The chain's CDR3 is CASSLDPGQNQPQHF. The CDR3 DNA reads as TGTGCCAGCAGCCTGGACCCGGGTCAAAATCAGCCCCAGCATTTT.

This clone has a handful of counts. The V gene is TRBV9, the J gene TRBJ1-5; 7 positions agree with TRBD1. The CDR3 runs to 15 residues. Unmatched junction bases numbered 1, after V lost 0 bases and J lost 1 base. Germline CDR1 and CDR2: SGDLS and YYNGEE. The CDR3 loop is CASSVGQGSNQPQHF. For the CDR3, the DNA is TGTGCCAGCAGCGTAGGACAGGGAAGCAATCAGCCCCAGCATTTT.

The chain has TRBV7-6 and TRBJ2-1; D gene unclear. The germline gives CDR1 SGHVS, CDR2 FNYEAQ. This CDR3 is 13 amino acids long. Between the trimmed V and J ends, which lost 5 bases and 6 bases, there was a span of 11 bases. The CDR3 bases are TGTGCCAGCAGCCTTACAGAGAGCAATGAGCAGTTCTTC. Protein product: CASSLTESNEQFF.

The V and J genes are TRBV2 and TRBJ2-7; D is uncertain. This CDR3 has 13 amino acids. CDR1 is SNHLY and CDR2 is FYNNEI in the germline V gene. Trimming took off 4 bases at V and 6 bases at J, with 13 bases between the two ends. The CDR3 protein is CASSAPFVLEQYF. DNA for the CDR3: TGTGCCAGCAGTGCTCCCTTTGTCCTCGAGCAGTACTTC.

A few counts support this clone. This rearrangement joins TRBV7-9 to TRBJ2-2, with a possible D match to TRBD2 (5 bases). The germline CDR1 and CDR2 sequences are SEHNR and FQNEAQ (reference sequence). The CDR3 runs to 12 residues. The V gene lost 7 bases and the J gene lost 4 bases, with 7 bases spanning the gap. The chain's CDR3 is CASKGLTGELFF. DNA of the CDR3: TGTGCCAGCAAAGGACTCACCGGGGAGCTGTTTTTT.

The V gene is TRBV30, the J gene TRBJ1-3; D is possibly TRBD1 (6 bases). There are 13 residues in the CDR3. The germline V and J ends were trimmed by 2 bases and 5 bases, with 10 bases remaining between them. Germline CDR1 GTSNPN, CDR2 SVGIG (reference sequence). CDR3 in amino acids: CAWSNRARNTIYF. CDR3 DNA sequence: TGTGCCTGGAGTAACAGGGCAAGAAACACCATATATTTT. Full variable domain (missing parts from reference TRBV30 and TRBJ1-3): SQTIHQWPATLVQPVGSPLSLECTVEGTSNPNLYWYRQAAGRGLQLLFYSVGIGQISSEVPQNLSASRPQDRQFILSSKKLLLSDSGFYLCAWSNRARNTIYFGEGSWLTVV.

The J gene is TRBJ1-5, the V gene TRBV10-3; 9 bases are shared with TRBD1. CDR1 and CDR2 from the germline V gene are ENHRY and SYGVKD. CDR3 size: 14 residues. Trimming cost V 7 bases and J 6 bases; bases outside gene matches: 7. The CDR3 DNA reads TGTGCCATCACTCGGGACAGGGATGGTCAGCCCCAGCATTTT. Translating gives CAITRDRDGQPQHF.

The chain couples TRBV2 to TRBJ2-1, with TRBD1 matching over 10 bases. The CDR3 totals 14 residues. The ends lost 3 bases at V and 8 bases at J; junction bases unmatched: 4. Germline CDR1 and CDR2: SNHLY and FYNNEI. CDR3 sequence (DNA): TGTGCCAGCAGTGACGACAGGGGGCGTGATGAGCAGTTCTTC. Protein: CASSDDRGRDEQFF.

The chain combines TRBV4-1 with TRBJ2-5; D remains unclear. V dropped 0 bases and J dropped 5 bases, with 10 bases sitting between them. CDR3 length: 14 residues. Germline CDR1 MGHRA, CDR2 YSYEKL. Here the CDR3 DNA reads TGCGCCAGCAGCCAAGATCAGCACGGGGAGACCCAGTACTTC. This gives the protein CASSQDQHGETQYF.

The V gene is TRBV15, the J gene TRBJ2-1; no clear D gene. Between the trimmed V and J ends, which lost 3 bases and 10 bases, there was a span of 4 bases. There are 10 residues in the CDR3. Germline-derived CDR1 and CDR2 are LNHNV and YYDKDF (reference sequence). CDR3 region: CATSSGEQFF. The CDR3 nucleotides are TGTGCCACCAGCAGTGGCGAGCAGTTCTTC.

The rearrangement uses TRBV19 and TRBJ1-1, with D possibly being TRBD1 (5 bases). The V end was cut by 7 bases, the J end by 1 base, with 10 bases between. Germline loops: CDR1 LNHDA, CDR2 SQIVND (reference sequence). This CDR3 is 13 amino acids long. Here the CDR3 reads CASIPGGNTEAFF. For the CDR3, the DNA is TGTGCCAGTATTCCGGGGGGGAACACTGAAGCTTTCTTT.

The V call is TRBV28, the J call TRBJ2-7; the D is unclear. The V end was cut by 2 bases, the J end by 0 bases, with 11 bases between. Germline V gene lookup returns CDR1 MDHEN and CDR2 SYDVKM. The CDR3 spans 15 residues. The CDR3 sequence is CASSLPGLSSYEQYF. DNA for the CDR3: TGTGCCAGCAGTTTACCAGGCTTAAGCTCCTACGAGCAGTACTTC.

The table lists this clone with a count of one. The chain combines TRBV30 with TRBJ2-6; D gene uncertain. V was trimmed by 4 bases and J by 2 bases, leaving 15 bases between them. The germline V gene encodes CDR1 GTSNPN and CDR2 SVGIG (reference sequence). The CDR3 covers 16 residues. The CDR3 loop reads CAWMGSNSPGANVLTF. The CDR3 nucleotides are TGTGCCTGGATGGGCAGCAACTCCCCTGGGGCCAACGTCCTGACTTTC.

The chain uses TRBV19 and TRBJ2-6; TRBD1 aligns across 8 bases. There are 17 residues in the CDR3. The germline V gene has CDR1 LNHDA and CDR2 SQIVND (reference sequence). J gave up 1 base and V 7 bases, and 9 bases lay outside the gene matches. DNA of the CDR3: TGTGCCAGTAACCGCGGGACAGGCAAATCTGGGGCCAACGTCCTGACTTTC. Its protein product is CASNRGTGKSGANVLTF.

The rearrangement uses TRBV9 and TRBJ2-1; D remains unclear. From germline, CDR1 is SGDLS and CDR2 YYNGEE. The CDR3 has 14 amino acids. V gave up 0 bases and J gave up 0 bases, with 4 bases separating them. The CDR3: CASSVVGSYNEQFF. The CDR3 DNA is TGTGCCAGCAGCGTAGTCGGCTCCTACAATGAGCAGTTCTTC.

V is TRBV29-1 and J is TRBJ1-1, with a weak D call TRBD1 (6 bases). The CDR3 has 12 residues. Germline CDR1 SQVTM, CDR2 ANQGSEA. The V end lost 5 bases, the J end lost 5 bases, and 12 bases lay between the germline ends. The CDR3 sequence: CSVTGMGTEAFF. Here the CDR3 DNA reads TGCAGCGTTACAGGGATGGGGACTGAAGCTTTCTTT.

This clone was picked up one time. Germline is not matched at one junction end, which may reflect a read error. The genes are TRBV3-1 (or the pseudogene TRBV3-2) and TRBJ1-6; D may be TRBD1 (6 bases). Germline V gives CDR1 LGHDT, CDR2 YNNKEL (reference sequence). The CDR3 sequence is 14 residues long. The CDR3 region is CASSQGQQNSPLHF. CDR3 DNA sequence: TGTGCCAGCAGTCAAGGACAGCAAAATTCACCCCTCCACTTT.

The chain joins TRBV7-3 to TRBJ2-2; D remains unclear. V was cut by 0 bases and J by 4 bases, with 3 bases left in between. The CDR3 covers 13 residues. The germline gives CDR1 SGHTA, CDR2 FQGTGA. This CDR3 reads CASSLTATGELFF. CDR3 nucleotide sequence: TGTGCCAGCAGCTTAACGGCCACCGGGGAGCTGTTTTTT. Complete variable domain (other parts from reference TRBV7-3 and TRBJ2-2): GAGVSQTPSNKVTEKGKYVELRCDPISGHTALYWYRQSLGQGPEFLIYFQGTGAADDSGLPNDRFFAVRPEGSVSTLKIQRTERGDSAVYLCASSLTATGELFFGEGSRLTVL.

J is TRBJ2-3 and V is TRBV5-1, with TRBD2 as a possible D gene (5 bases). Per germline, CDR1 SGHRS and CDR2 YFSETQ. V gave up 0 bases and J gave up 3 bases, with 11 bases separating them. The CDR3 runs to 15 residues. Written as DNA, the CDR3 is TGCGCCAGCAGCTTGGTTCCGGGGAGTACAGATACGCAGTATTTT. Translated, it gives CASSLVPGSTDTQYF.

CDR3 bases: TGTGCCAGCAGTGAACGGTTGGCTAGCGGGGGGAATCAAGAGACCCAGTACTTC. It encodes CASSERLASGGNQETQYF. The V gene is TRBV2, the J gene TRBJ2-5, with TRBD2 matching over 11 bases. CDR1 and CDR2 from the germline V gene are SNHLY and FYNNEI. V shed 2 bases, J shed 2 bases, and the junction held 10 bases outside the gene matches. CDR3 length equals 18 residues.

The V gene is TRBV27, the J gene TRBJ2-1; 13 nucleotides line up with TRBD2. Trimming removed 4 bases from V and 3 bases from J; junction bases left unmatched: 6. In germline, CDR1 is MNHEY, CDR2 SMNVEV (reference sequence). This CDR3 has 17 residues. CDR3 region: CASSSRLAGGLYNEQFF. Written as DNA, the CDR3 is TGTGCCAGCAGTTCCCGACTAGCGGGGGGCCTCTACAATGAGCAGTTCTTC.

This chain links TRBV3-1 (or the pseudogene TRBV3-2) with TRBJ1-4; the D is unclear. The CDR3 contains 14 residues. V shed 7 bases and J shed 2 bases, with 11 bases lying between them. Germline CDR1 and CDR2: LGHDT and YNNKEL (reference sequence). The CDR3 DNA reads TGTGCCAGCAACCTCCGGGGTACTAATGAAAAACTGTTTTTT. It codes for CASNLRGTNEKLFF.

This chain connects TRBV5-1 to TRBJ2-3, with 9 nucleotides matching TRBD1. Looked up from germline, CDR1 is SGHRS and CDR2 is YFSETQ. The CDR3 consists of 15 residues. V lost 0 bases, J lost 4 bases, and 3 bases stayed unmatched. The CDR3 coding sequence is TGCGCCAGCAGCTTGGAGGGGACAGGGCCAGATACGCAGTATTTT. The encoded protein is CASSLEGTGPDTQYF.

The chain has TRBV5-4 and TRBJ2-7; tentatively, D is TRBD1 (6 bases). Trimming took off 2 bases at V and 6 bases at J, with 9 bases between the two ends. The length of the CDR3 is 12 residues. Germline V gene sequence: CDR1 SGHNT, CDR2 YYREEE (reference sequence). The CDR3, as DNA: TGTGCCAGCAGCTTTGACAGGCGCGAGCAGTACTTC. It codes for CASSFDRREQYF.

The chain employs TRBV5-1 and TRBJ2-3, with 8 bases identical to TRBD2. V lost 4 bases to trimming and J lost 1 base; unmatched junction nucleotides: 11. The CDR3 length is 17 residues. Germline assignment: CDR1 SGHRS and CDR2 YFSETQ. The CDR3 reads CASSAGVGGAGTDTQYF. CDR3 nucleotides: TGCGCCAGCAGCGCGGGCGTCGGGGGGGCGGGCACAGATACGCAGTATTTT.

The chain links TRBV30 to TRBJ2-3; the match to TRBD2 covers 8 bases. The CDR3 consists of 13 residues. Germline CDR1 is GTSNPN and CDR2 is SVGIG (reference sequence). V shed 7 bases, J shed 5 bases, and the junction held 8 bases outside the gene matches. CDR3 loop: CASSTAGGDTQYF. In DNA, the CDR3 is TGTGCCTCGTCGACGGCGGGGGGAGATACGCAGTATTTT.

The J gene is TRBJ1-1, the V gene TRBV5-1; possible D gene TRBD1, 5 bases. V was clipped by 1 base and J by 4 bases, with 11 bases between them. CDR3 length: 14 residues. Per the germline V gene, CDR1 is SGHRS and CDR2 is YFSETQ. The DNA for the CDR3 is TGCGCCAGCAGCTTGCGGCAGGGAGGCACTGAAGCTTTCTTT. It specifies CASSLRQGGTEAFF.

The chain is built from TRBV7-6 and TRBJ2-3; TRBD1 might be the D (6 bases). The CDR3 totals 14 residues. In germline, CDR1 is SGHVS, CDR2 FNYEAQ. Trimming cost V 1 base and J 6 bases, with 11 bases left between them. The CDR3 protein is CASSLEPGVDTQYF. CDR3 nucleotides: TGTGCCAGCAGCTTAGAACCAGGGGTGGATACGCAGTATTTT.